The 10 T cell receptor beta chains below were found in one sample sequenced in a study of shared clonotypes between healthy human individuals. Some clones are missing from TCRdb's copy, which holds only in-frame ones; the method was immunoSEQ multiplex PCR. The top ten hold 0.1% to 0.15% of the sample, which has about 2 million clones, over 85% seen once. The specimen was naive CD4+ T cells sorted from blood. The subset here: CD45RA+ positively selected. Every receptor here comes from a man aged 18 to 29 in good health.

The chain employs TRBV28 and TRBJ2-7; 7 bases line up with TRBD2. CDR3 size: 15 residues. Trimming cost V 8 bases and J 3 bases; bases outside gene matches: 13. CDR1 and CDR2 from the germline V gene are MDHEN and SYDVKM. For the CDR3, the DNA is TGTGCCAGCGGGGGTAGTGCGGGAGAGCGCTACGAGCAGTACTTC. It yields the protein CASGGSAGERYEQYF.

The chain couples TRBV5-4 to TRBJ1-3; D may be TRBD1 (5 bases). Between the trimmed V and J ends, which lost 2 bases and 1 base, there was a span of 19 bases. There are 18 residues in the CDR3. Germline V gene data show CDR1 as SGHNT and CDR2 as YYREEE (reference sequence). The chain's CDR3 is CASSFKGTGMGSGNTIYF. CDR3 nucleotides: TGTGCCAGCAGCTTTAAAGGCACAGGTATGGGATCTGGAAACACCATATATTTT.

The chain carries TRBV6-1 and TRBJ2-2; TRBD2 matches at 8 bases. Trimming removed 6 bases from V and 4 bases from J; junction bases left unmatched: 7. Per the germline V gene, CDR1 is MNHNS and CDR2 is SASEGT. The CDR3 loop spans 15 amino acids. The CDR3 is CASSRPGGFTGELFF. CDR3 nucleotides: TGTGCCAGCAGCCGACCGGGGGGGTTCACCGGGGAGCTGTTTTTT.

The chain combines TRBV4-3 with TRBJ1-4; no clear D. This CDR3 is built from 14 residues. Trimming took off 1 base at V and 7 bases at J, with 10 bases between the two ends. Per germline, CDR1 LGHNA and CDR2 YSLEER. The CDR3 sequence: CASSQGRFFEKLFF. As DNA, the CDR3 is TGCGCCAGCAGCCAAGGTCGGTTCTTTGAAAAACTGTTTTTT.

The chain links TRBV7-2 to TRBJ2-3; no definite D call. V lost 6 bases to trimming and J lost 2 bases, with 12 bases between them. Germline lookup yields CDR1 SGHTA and CDR2 FQGNSA. The CDR3 is made up of 14 amino acids. As DNA, the CDR3 is TGTGCCAGCAGGTACGGCTTGGACACAGATACGCAGTATTTT. This encodes CASRYGLDTDTQYF.

The chain combines TRBV7-9 with TRBJ1-1; D is unresolved. Germline lookup yields CDR1 SEHNR and CDR2 FQNEAQ (reference sequence). This CDR3 has 15 residues. Trimming removed 5 bases from V and 2 bases from J, with 15 bases in between. Here the CDR3 DNA reads TGTGCCAGCAGCACCGTCGGGGAAGGAAACACTGAAGCTTTCTTT. Translated, it gives CASSTVGEGNTEAFF.

The V gene is TRBV7-2, the J gene TRBJ2-2, with D tentatively TRBD2 (6 bases). This CDR3 is 16 amino acids long. Trimming stripped 5 bases from V and 7 bases from J, with 20 bases between. The germline CDR1 and CDR2 sequences are SGHTA and FQGNSA. In DNA, the CDR3 is TGTGCCAGCAGCCTCCGGGTGGGTAGCGGAATCGGGGAGCTGTTTTTT. This codes for CASSLRVGSGIGELFF.

The J gene is TRBJ2-3, the V gene TRBV7-3; D is possibly TRBD2 (5 bases). V was shortened by 6 bases and J by 1 base, with 11 bases between the two germline ends. This CDR3 has 14 amino acids. Germline V gene lookup returns CDR1 SGHTA and CDR2 FQGTGA. In DNA, the CDR3 is TGTGCCAGCAGTAGTTTCGGGGGCACAGATACGCAGTATTTT. The encoded protein is CASSSFGGTDTQYF.

This rearrangement joins TRBV25-1 to TRBJ2-5, with unresolved D. This CDR3 region has 15 residues. Germline V gene data show CDR1 as MGHDK and CDR2 as SYGVNS. V was shortened by 5 bases and J by 0 bases, with 13 bases between the two germline ends. DNA of the CDR3: TGTGCCAGCAGTCGGTTTCAGCAGTACCAAGAGACCCAGTACTTC. Protein sequence: CASSRFQQYQETQYF. Together with reference TRBV25-1 and TRBJ2-5, the CDR3 gives the full variable domain: EADIYQTPRYLVIGTGKKITLECSQTMGHDKMYWYQQDPGMELHLIHYSYGVNSTEKGDLSSESTVSRIRTEHFPLTLESARPSHTSQYLCASSRFQQYQETQYFGPGTRLLVL.

The chain employs TRBV5-8 and TRBJ2-7; no firm D call. V was pared by 1 base and J by 3 bases, with 8 bases between. The CDR3 has 13 amino acids. CDR1 and CDR2 (germline): SGHTS, YDEGEE. The CDR3 DNA is TGTGCCAGCAGCTTGAAGGGCCACTACGAGCAGTACTTC. Translation: CASSLKGHYEQYF.